Shown below are 2 T cell receptor beta chains from a single sample sequenced in a study of control samples from healthy donors and cancer patients. The table came from immunoSEQ multiplex PCR; TCRdb's copy has only in-frame clones and leaves some out. The sample has 20,000 to 30,000 clones, more than 75% seen once; the top ten hold about 25%. Sequenced input: PBMCs. The receptor source for this set is a man aged 55 to 70 with colorectal cancer.

V gene TRBV5-4 combines with J gene TRBJ1-1; possibly TRBD1 for D (5 bases). The CDR3 length is 14 residues. V was pared by 4 bases and J by 3 bases, with 13 bases between. Germline-derived CDR1 and CDR2 are SGHNT and YYREEE (reference sequence). The CDR3 region is CASSIQTDYTEAFF. CDR3 sequence (DNA): TGTGCCAGCAGCATCCAGACAGACTACACTGAAGCTTTCTTT.

Note on this clone: Germline is not matched at one junction end, which may reflect a read error. The chain employs TRBV20-1 and TRBJ1-2; weak D call: TRBD1 (5 bases). CDR1 and CDR2 (germline): DFQATT, SNEGSKA (reference sequence). CDR3 length: 11 residues. Here the CDR3 DNA reads TGCAGTGCTAGTGGGGGGGTGTGGGACGCCTTC. It yields the protein CSASGGVWDAF.